This T cell receptor beta chain was sequenced in a study of blood T cell repertoires in COVID-19. Study-wide background: From the United States, Italy and Spain came samples of acute and convalescent COVID-19.

Original analysis: Using reference gene primer amplification, nucleated cell counts were estimated. The data were produced by immunoSEQ multiplex PCR, yet TCRdb's version contains in-frame clones alone and is incomplete. For V, J and clone size, that table is used; D and trimming come from the DNA. The profile shows 150,000 or so clones, 75% to 90% of them singletons. Seattle cases were enrolled at active infection and followed longitudinally. This receptor was obtained from a man between 18 and 29 years old with COVID-19, enrolled during active disease. The material sequenced was peripheral blood.

The CDR3 sequence: CASSQEISASGRRRETQYF. CDR3 nucleotide sequence: TGCGCCAGCAGCCAAGAAATCTCCGCTAGCGGGAGGAGGAGAGAGACCCAGTACTTC. This chain joins TRBV4-1 and TRBJ2-5; 11 nucleotides agree with TRBD2. CDR1 and CDR2 from the germline V gene are MGHRA and YSYEKL. V shed 0 bases, J shed 4 bases, and the junction held 13 bases outside the gene matches. This CDR3 comprises 19 residues.